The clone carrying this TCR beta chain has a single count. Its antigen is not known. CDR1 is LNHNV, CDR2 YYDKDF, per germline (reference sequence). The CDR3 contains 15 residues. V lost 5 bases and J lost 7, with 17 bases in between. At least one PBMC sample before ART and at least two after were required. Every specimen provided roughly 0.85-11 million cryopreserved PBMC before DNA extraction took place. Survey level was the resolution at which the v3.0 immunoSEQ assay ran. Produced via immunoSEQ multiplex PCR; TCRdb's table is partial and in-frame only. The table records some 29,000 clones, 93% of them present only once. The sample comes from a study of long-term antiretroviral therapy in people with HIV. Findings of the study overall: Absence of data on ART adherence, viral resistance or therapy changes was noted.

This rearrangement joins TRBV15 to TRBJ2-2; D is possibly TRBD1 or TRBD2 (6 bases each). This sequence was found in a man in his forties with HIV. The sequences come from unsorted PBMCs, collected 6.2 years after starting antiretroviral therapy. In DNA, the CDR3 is TGTGCCACCAGCGGACTCGGGGGCCCTATCGGGGAGCTGTTTTTT. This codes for CATSGLGGPIGELFF.